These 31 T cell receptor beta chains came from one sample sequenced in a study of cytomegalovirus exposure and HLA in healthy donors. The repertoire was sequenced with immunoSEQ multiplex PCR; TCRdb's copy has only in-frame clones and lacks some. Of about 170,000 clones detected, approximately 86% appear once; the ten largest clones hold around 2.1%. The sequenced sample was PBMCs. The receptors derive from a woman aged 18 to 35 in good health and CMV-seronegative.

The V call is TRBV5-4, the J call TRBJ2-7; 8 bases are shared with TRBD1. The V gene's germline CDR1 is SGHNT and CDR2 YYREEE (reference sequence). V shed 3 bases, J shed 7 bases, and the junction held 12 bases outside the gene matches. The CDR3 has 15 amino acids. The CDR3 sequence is CASSSQGAGAWEQYF. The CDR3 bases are TGTGCCAGCAGCTCCCAGGGGGCTGGTGCGTGGGAGCAGTACTTC.

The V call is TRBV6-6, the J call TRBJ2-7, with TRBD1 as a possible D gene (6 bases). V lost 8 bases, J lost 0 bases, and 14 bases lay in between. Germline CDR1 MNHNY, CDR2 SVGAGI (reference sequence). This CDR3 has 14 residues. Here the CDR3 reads CASADSANSYEQYF. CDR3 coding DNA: TGTGCCAGCGCGGACAGTGCAAACTCCTACGAGCAGTACTTC.

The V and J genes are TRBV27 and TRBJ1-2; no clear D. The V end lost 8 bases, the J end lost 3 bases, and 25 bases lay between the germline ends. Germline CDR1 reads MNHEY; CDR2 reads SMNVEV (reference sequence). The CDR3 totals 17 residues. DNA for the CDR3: TGTGCCAGCGCCCCATCGGCAGCGAGGCTTATTCACTATGGCTACACCTTC. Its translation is CASAPSAARLIHYGYTF.

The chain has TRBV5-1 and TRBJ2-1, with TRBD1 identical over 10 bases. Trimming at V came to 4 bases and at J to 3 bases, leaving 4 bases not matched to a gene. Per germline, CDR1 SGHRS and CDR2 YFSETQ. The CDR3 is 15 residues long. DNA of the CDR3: TGCGCCAGCAGCCCTCGGACAGGGGGCTACAATGAGCAGTTCTTC. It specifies CASSPRTGGYNEQFF. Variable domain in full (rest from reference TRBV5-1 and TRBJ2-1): KAGVTQTPRYLIKTRGQQVTLSCSPISGHRSVSWYQQTPGQGLQFLFEYFSETQRNKGNFPGRFSGRQFSNSRSEMNVSTLELGDSALYLCASSPRTGGYNEQFFGPGTRLTVL.

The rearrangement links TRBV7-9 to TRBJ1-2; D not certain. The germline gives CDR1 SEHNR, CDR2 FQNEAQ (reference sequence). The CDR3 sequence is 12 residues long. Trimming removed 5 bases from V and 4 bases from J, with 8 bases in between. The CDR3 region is CASSLSGYGYTF. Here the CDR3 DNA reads TGTGCCAGCAGCCTCTCGGGCTATGGCTACACCTTC. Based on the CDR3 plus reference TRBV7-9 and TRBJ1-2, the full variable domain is DTGVSQNPRHKITKRGQNVTFRCDPISEHNRLYWYRQTLGQGPEFLTYFQNEAQLEKSRLLSDRFSAERPKGSFSTLEIQRTEQGDSAMYLCASSLSGYGYTFGSGTRLTVV.

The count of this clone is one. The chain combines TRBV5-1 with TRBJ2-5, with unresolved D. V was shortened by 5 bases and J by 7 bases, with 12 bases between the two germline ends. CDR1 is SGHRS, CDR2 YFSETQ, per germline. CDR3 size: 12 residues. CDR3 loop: CASRRPGGTQYF. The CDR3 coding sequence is TGCGCCAGCAGGAGACCCGGCGGGACCCAGTACTTC.

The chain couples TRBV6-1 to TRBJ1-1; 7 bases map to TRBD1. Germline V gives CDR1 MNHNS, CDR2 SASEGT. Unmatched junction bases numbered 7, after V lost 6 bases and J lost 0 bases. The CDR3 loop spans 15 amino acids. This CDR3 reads CASSRMGQLNTEAFF. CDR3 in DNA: TGTGCCAGCAGCCGGATGGGACAGCTGAACACTGAAGCTTTCTTT.

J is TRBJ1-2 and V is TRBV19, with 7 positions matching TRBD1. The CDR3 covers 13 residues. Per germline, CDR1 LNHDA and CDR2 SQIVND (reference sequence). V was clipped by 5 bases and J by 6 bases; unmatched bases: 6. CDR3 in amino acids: CASSVTGTHGYTF. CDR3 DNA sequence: TGTGCCAGTAGTGTGACAGGGACCCATGGCTACACCTTC.

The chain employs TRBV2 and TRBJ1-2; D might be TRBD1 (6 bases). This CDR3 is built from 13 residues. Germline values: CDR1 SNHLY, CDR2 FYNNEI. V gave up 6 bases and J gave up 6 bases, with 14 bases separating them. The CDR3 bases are TGTGCCAGCAGCCCGGGACATAGGGATGGCTACACCTTC. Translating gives CASSPGHRDGYTF.

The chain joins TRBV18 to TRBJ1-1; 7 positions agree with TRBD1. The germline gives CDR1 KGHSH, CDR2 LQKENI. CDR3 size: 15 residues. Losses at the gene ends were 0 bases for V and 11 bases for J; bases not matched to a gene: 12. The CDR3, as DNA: TGTGCCAGCTCACCACCGGGACAGCCTGAACTAAAGGCTTTCTTT. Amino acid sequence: CASSPPGQPELKAFF.

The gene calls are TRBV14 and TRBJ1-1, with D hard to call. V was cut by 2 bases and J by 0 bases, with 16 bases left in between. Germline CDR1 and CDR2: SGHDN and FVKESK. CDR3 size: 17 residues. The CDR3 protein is CASSQRLQSPLNTEAFF. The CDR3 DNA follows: TGTGCCAGCAGCCAAAGACTCCAGAGCCCCCTGAACACTGAAGCTTTCTTT.

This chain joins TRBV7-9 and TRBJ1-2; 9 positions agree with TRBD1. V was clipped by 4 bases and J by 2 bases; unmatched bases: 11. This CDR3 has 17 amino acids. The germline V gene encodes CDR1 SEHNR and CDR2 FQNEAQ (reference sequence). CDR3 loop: CASSSQGAGAANYGYTF. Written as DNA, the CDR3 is TGTGCCAGCAGCTCACAGGGGGCCGGGGCGGCGAACTATGGCTACACCTTC.

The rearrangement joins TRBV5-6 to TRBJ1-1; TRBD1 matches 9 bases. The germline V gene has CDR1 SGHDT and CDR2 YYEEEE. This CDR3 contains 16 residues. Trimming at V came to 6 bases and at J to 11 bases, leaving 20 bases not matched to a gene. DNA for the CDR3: TGTGCCAGCACCAAAAACCACAGGGGGCCAACCGAAGGGGCTTTCTTT. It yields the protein CASTKNHRGPTEGAFF.

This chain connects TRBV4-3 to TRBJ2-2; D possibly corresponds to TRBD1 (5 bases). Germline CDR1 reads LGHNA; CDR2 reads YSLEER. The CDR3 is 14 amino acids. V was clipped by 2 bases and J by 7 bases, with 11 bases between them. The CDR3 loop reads CASSQRQGGGELFF. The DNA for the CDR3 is TGCGCCAGCAGCCAACGGCAGGGTGGCGGGGAGCTGTTTTTT.

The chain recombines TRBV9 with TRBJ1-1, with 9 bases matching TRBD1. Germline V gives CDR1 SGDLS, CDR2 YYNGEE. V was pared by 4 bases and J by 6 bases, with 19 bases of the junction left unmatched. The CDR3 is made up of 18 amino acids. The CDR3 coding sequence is TGTGCCAGCAGCCCGCCTTCTTCCCTGACAGGGGGAGGCGCTGAAGCTTTCTTT. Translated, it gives CASSPPSSLTGGGAEAFF.

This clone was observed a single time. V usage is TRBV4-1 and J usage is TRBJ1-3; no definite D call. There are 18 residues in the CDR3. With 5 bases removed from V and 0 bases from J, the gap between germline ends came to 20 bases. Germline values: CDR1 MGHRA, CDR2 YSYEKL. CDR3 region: CASSSDPLAGSSGNTIYF. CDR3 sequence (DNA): TGCGCCAGCAGCTCAGACCCCTTGGCGGGAAGCTCTGGAAACACCATATATTTT.

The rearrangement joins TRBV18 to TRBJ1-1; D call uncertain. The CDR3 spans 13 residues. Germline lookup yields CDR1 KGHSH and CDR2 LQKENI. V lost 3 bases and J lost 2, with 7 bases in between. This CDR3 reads CASSPTPNTEAFF. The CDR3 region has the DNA TGTGCCAGCTCACCGACACCCAACACTGAAGCTTTCTTT.

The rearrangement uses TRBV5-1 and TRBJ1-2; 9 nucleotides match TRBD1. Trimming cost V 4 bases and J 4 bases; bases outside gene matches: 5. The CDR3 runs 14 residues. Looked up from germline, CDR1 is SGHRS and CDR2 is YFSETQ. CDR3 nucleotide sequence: TGCGCCAGCAGCCTCGGGACAGGGCCCTATGGCTACACCTTC. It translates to CASSLGTGPYGYTF. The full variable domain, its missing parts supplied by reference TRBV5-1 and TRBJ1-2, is KAGVTQTPRYLIKTRGQQVTLSCSPISGHRSVSWYQQTPGQGLQFLFEYFSETQRNKGNFPGRFSGRQFSNSRSEMNVSTLELGDSALYLCASSLGTGPYGYTFGSGTRLTVV.

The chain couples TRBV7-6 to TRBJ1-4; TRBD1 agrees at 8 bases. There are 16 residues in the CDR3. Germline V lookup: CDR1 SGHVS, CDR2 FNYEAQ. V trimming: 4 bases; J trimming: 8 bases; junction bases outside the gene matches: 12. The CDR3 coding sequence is TGTGCCAGCAGCTCACCGACCGACAGGGGAGGAGAAAAACTGTTTTTT. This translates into CASSSPTDRGGEKLFF.

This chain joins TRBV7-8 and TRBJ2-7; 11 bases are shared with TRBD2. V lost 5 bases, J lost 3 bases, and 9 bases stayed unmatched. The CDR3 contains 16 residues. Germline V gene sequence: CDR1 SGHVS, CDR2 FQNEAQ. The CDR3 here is CASSQRLAGFNYEQYF. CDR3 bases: TGTGCCAGCAGCCAACGACTAGCGGGGTTTAACTACGAGCAGTACTTC.

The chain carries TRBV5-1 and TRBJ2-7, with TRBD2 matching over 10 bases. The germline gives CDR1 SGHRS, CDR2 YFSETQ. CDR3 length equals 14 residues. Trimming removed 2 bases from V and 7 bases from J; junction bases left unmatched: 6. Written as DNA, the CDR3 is TGCGCCAGCAGCTTAACTAGCGGGATCGGGGAGCAGTACTTC. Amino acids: CASSLTSGIGEQYF. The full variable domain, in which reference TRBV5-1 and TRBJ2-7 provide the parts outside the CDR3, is KAGVTQTPRYLIKTRGQQVTLSCSPISGHRSVSWYQQTPGQGLQFLFEYFSETQRNKGNFPGRFSGRQFSNSRSEMNVSTLELGDSALYLCASSLTSGIGEQYFGPGTRLTVT.

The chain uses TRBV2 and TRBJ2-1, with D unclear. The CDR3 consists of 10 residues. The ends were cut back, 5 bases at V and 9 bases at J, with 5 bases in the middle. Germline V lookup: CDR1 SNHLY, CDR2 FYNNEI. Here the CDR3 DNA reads TGTGCCAGCAGTAACGGTGAGCAGTTCTTC. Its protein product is CASSNGEQFF. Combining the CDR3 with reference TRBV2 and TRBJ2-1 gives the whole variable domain EPEVTQTPSHQVTQMGQEVILRCVPISNHLYFYWYRQILGQKVEFLVSFYNNEISEKSEIFDDQFSVERPDGSNFTLKIRSTKLEDSAMYFCASSNGEQFFGPGTRLTVL.

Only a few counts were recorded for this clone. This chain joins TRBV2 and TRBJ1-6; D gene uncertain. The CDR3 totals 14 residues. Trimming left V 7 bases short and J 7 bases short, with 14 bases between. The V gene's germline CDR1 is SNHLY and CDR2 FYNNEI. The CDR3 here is CASTLTTLNSPLHF. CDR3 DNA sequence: TGTGCCAGCACCTTGACAACTCTGAATTCACCCCTCCACTTT.

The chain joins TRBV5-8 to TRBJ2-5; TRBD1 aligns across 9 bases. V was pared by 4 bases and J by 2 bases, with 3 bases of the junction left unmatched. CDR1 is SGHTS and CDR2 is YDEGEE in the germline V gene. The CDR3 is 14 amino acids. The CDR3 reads CASSQTGGQETQYF. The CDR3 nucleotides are TGTGCCAGCAGCCAGACAGGGGGTCAAGAGACCCAGTACTTC.

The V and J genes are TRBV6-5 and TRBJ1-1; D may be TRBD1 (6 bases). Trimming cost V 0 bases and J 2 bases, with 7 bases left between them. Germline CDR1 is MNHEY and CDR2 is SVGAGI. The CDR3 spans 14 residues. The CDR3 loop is CASSYSTGNTEAFF. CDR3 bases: TGTGCCAGCAGTTACTCGACAGGTAACACTGAAGCTTTCTTT.

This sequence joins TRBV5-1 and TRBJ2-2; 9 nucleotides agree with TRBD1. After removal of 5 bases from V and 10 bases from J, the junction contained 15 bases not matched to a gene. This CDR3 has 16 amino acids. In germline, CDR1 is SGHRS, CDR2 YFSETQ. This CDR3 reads CASRKPYRGRKEELFF. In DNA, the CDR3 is TGCGCCAGCAGGAAACCCTACAGGGGGCGAAAAGAGGAGCTGTTTTTT.

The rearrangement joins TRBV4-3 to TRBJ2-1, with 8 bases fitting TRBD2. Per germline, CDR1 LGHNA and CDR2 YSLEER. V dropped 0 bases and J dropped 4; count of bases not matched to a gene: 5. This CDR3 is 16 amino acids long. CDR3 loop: CASSQDLSGRYNEQFF. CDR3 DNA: TGCGCCAGCAGCCAAGATCTAAGCGGGAGATACAATGAGCAGTTCTTC.

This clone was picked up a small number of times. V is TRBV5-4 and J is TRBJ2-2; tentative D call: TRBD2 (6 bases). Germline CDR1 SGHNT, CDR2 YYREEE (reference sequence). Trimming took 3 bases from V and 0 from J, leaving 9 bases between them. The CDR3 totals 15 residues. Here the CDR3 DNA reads TGTGCCAGCAGCTCCGCGGGAACGAACACCGGGGAGCTGTTTTTT. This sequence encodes CASSSAGTNTGELFF.

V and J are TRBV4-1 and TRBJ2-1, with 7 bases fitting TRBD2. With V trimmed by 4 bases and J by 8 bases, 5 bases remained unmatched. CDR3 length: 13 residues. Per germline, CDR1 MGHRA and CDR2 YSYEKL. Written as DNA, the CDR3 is TGCGCCAGCAGCCCACTAGCGTTCGATGAGCAGTTCTTC. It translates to CASSPLAFDEQFF.

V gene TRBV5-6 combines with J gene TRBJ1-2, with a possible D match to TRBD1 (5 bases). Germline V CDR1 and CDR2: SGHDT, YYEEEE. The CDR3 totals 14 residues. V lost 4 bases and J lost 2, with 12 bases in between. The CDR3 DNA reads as TGTGCCAGCAGCCCTCCGACAGAGAACTATGGCTACACCTTC. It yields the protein CASSPPTENYGYTF.

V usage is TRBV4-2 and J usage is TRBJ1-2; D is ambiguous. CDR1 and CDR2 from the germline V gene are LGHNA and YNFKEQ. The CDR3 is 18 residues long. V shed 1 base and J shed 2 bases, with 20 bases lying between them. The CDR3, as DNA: TGTGCCAGCAGCCAAGGAGAATATATACTTGTCGGGAACTATGGCTACACCTTC. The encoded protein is CASSQGEYILVGNYGYTF.